Following are 32 T cell receptor beta chains from one sample sequenced in a study of CD8+ T cells in alopecia areata. Extraction and reverse transcription of RNA yielded cDNA as the sequencing template. Sequencing was performed with immunoSEQ multiplex PCR; in TCRdb, only in-frame clones are kept and a portion is missing. The profile shows fewer than 150,000 clones, 58% of them singletons. Treatment reported: oral pan-JAK inhibitor, 5-10 mg twice daily. The material sequenced was CD8+ T cells sorted from blood, taken at week 4, from a patient treated with tofacitinib. The receptor source for this set is a human donor with alopecia areata.

The chain links TRBV29-1 to TRBJ1-5; 8 bases fit TRBD1. The CDR3 runs to 13 residues. The trim removed 6 bases at V and 2 bases at J, leaving 3 bases unmatched. The germline CDR1 and CDR2 sequences are SQVTM and ANQGSEA. This chain's CDR3 is CSVQTGGNQPQHF. Written as DNA, the CDR3 is TGCAGCGTGCAGACAGGGGGCAATCAGCCCCAGCATTTT.

The chain recombines TRBV11-2 with TRBJ1-5, with D unclear. V dropped 1 base and J dropped 9 bases, with 22 bases sitting between them. The CDR3 sequence is 17 residues long. Germline-derived CDR1 and CDR2 are SGHAT and FQNNGV. The CDR3 DNA reads TGTGCCAGCAGCTTAGCTTTTCCGCCTGGCGAGGTTTGGCCCCAGCATTTT. It yields the protein CASSLAFPPGEVWPQHF.

This clone has more than one count but fewer than ten. The rearrangement joins TRBV7-9 to TRBJ2-3, with 12 bases identical to TRBD2. In germline, CDR1 is SEHNR, CDR2 FQNEAQ (reference sequence). The CDR3 loop spans 17 amino acids. Trimming took 2 bases from V and 4 from J; bases not matched to a gene: 7. CDR3: CASSLMTSGGYPDTQYF. The CDR3 DNA reads as TGTGCCAGCAGCTTAATGACTAGCGGGGGATATCCAGATACGCAGTATTTT.

A few counts support this clone. The J gene is TRBJ2-7, the V gene TRBV7-9, with 9 positions matching TRBD1. Germline V gene data show CDR1 as SEHNR and CDR2 as FQNEAQ (reference sequence). This CDR3 is 14 amino acids long. V was pared by 6 bases and J by 5 bases, with 8 bases of the junction left unmatched. The CDR3 region has the DNA TGTGCCAGCAGAGAACCGGGACAGGGTAACGAGCAGTACTTC. Translation gives CASREPGQGNEQYF.

The genes are TRBV30 and TRBJ2-7; 9 bases align to TRBD2. The ends lost 4 bases at V and 3 bases at J; junction bases unmatched: 1. CDR1 is GTSNPN and CDR2 is SVGIG in the germline V gene (reference sequence). The CDR3 is made up of 12 amino acids. CDR3 nucleotides: TGTGCCTGGAATAGCGGGAGCTACGAGCAGTACTTC. Encoded protein: CAWNSGSYEQYF.

This clone was detected only a few times. The rearrangement uses TRBV4-1 and TRBJ2-7; 11 positions match TRBD1. From germline, CDR1 is MGHRA and CDR2 YSYEKL. The CDR3 length is 16 residues. V was pared by 0 bases and J by 2 bases, with 3 bases of the junction left unmatched. The CDR3 here is CASSQDMGQGAYEQYF. The CDR3 bases are TGCGCCAGCAGCCAAGATATGGGACAGGGGGCCTACGAGCAGTACTTC.

The J gene is TRBJ1-2, the V gene TRBV30; possible D gene TRBD1, 5 bases. This CDR3 has 13 amino acids. Germline loops: CDR1 GTSNPN, CDR2 SVGIG (reference sequence). V was pared by 3 bases and J by 4 bases, with 12 bases between. The CDR3 is CAWSPTGSYGYTF. For the CDR3, the DNA is TGTGCCTGGAGCCCTACAGGAAGCTATGGCTACACCTTC.

The CDR3: CASSLGTVGRLFF. DNA for the CDR3: TGTGCCAGCAGTCTCGGGACAGTGGGAAGACTGTTTTTT. The chain combines TRBV25-1 with TRBJ1-4; 7 bases match TRBD1. Trimming took 5 bases from V and 13 from J; bases not matched to a gene: 10. The CDR3 loop spans 13 amino acids. Germline V gene data show CDR1 as MGHDK and CDR2 as SYGVNS.

This rearrangement joins TRBV7-9 to TRBJ1-2; 7 bases agree with TRBD1. Trimming took 3 bases from V and 5 from J; bases not matched to a gene: 3. The V gene's germline CDR1 is SEHNR and CDR2 FQNEAQ (reference sequence). The length of the CDR3 is 13 residues. This CDR3 is CASSLVRGYGYTF. The CDR3 DNA sequence: TGTGCCAGCAGCTTGGTCAGGGGGTATGGCTACACCTTC.

This clone has only one observation. The chain has TRBV5-1 and TRBJ2-3; a possible D gene is TRBD1 (5 bases). Trimming pared 8 bases from V and 4 bases from J, leaving 14 bases between. CDR1 is SGHRS, CDR2 YFSETQ, per germline. The CDR3 totals 13 residues. This chain's CDR3 is CASIGGHSDTQYF. The DNA of the CDR3 is TGCGCCAGTATCGGCGGACACTCAGATACGCAGTATTTT.

This chain uses TRBV14 with TRBJ2-7; D possibly uses TRBD1 or TRBD2 (5 bases each). The CDR3 has 13 amino acids. Germline V gives CDR1 SGHDN, CDR2 FVKESK. V dropped 5 bases and J dropped 0 bases, with 8 bases sitting between them. CDR3 in amino acids: CASSWGSSYEQYF. The CDR3 nucleotides read TGTGCCAGCAGCTGGGGGAGCTCCTACGAGCAGTACTTC.

The rearrangement joins TRBV29-1 to TRBJ1-1; D is uncertain. V lost 5 bases and J 5 bases, leaving 18 bases between the germline ends. From germline, CDR1 is SQVTM and CDR2 ANQGSEA. The length of the CDR3 is 14 residues. The CDR3 protein is CSVLGEFGGTEAFF. CDR3 nucleotides: TGCAGCGTTCTCGGGGAATTTGGAGGGACTGAAGCTTTCTTT.

This sequence joins TRBV13 and TRBJ1-2, with 10 nucleotides matching TRBD1. CDR1 and CDR2 (germline): PRHDT, FYEKMQ (reference sequence). The CDR3 sequence is 14 residues long. V gave up 5 bases and J gave up 3 bases; unmatched junction bases: 3. The CDR3 loop reads CASSPGQGDYGYTF. The CDR3 DNA sequence: TGTGCCAGCAGCCCCGGACAGGGGGACTATGGCTACACCTTC.

V is TRBV4-1 and J is TRBJ2-5; the D gene could be TRBD1 or TRBD2 (5 bases each). Trimming removed 8 bases at V and 2 bases at J, with 12 bases between. Germline assignment: CDR1 MGHRA and CDR2 YSYEKL. This CDR3 comprises 13 residues. DNA of the CDR3: TGCGCCAGCTCGGGGCGGGTTCAAGAGACCCAGTACTTC. It encodes CASSGRVQETQYF.

This clone was seen a handful of times. This chain joins TRBV5-1 and TRBJ1-2; possible D gene TRBD1, 5 bases. Looked up from germline, CDR1 is SGHRS and CDR2 is YFSETQ. CDR3 length: 15 residues. V dropped 0 bases and J dropped 5 bases, with 14 bases sitting between them. This CDR3 reads CASSLEVGEMYGYTF. As DNA, the CDR3 is TGCGCCAGCAGCTTGGAGGTGGGGGAGATGTATGGCTACACCTTC.

A few counts support this clone. This chain joins TRBV7-9 and TRBJ2-3; D may be TRBD2 (5 bases). The germline V gene has CDR1 SEHNR and CDR2 FQNEAQ (reference sequence). V was clipped by 5 bases and J by 3 bases, with 9 bases between them. The CDR3 runs to 13 residues. This CDR3 is CASSPPGTDTQYF. DNA for the CDR3: TGTGCCAGCAGCCCCCCGGGGACAGATACGCAGTATTTT. Full variable domain (remainder filled in from reference TRBV7-9 and TRBJ2-3): DTGVSQNPRHKITKRGQNVTFRCDPISEHNRLYWYRQTLGQGPEFLTYFQNEAQLEKSRLLSDRFSAERPKGSFSTLEIQRTEQGDSAMYLCASSPPGTDTQYFGPGTRLTVL.

This clone has more than one count but fewer than ten. The rearrangement links TRBV15 to TRBJ1-2; no reliable D call. This CDR3 is 14 amino acids long. Per germline, CDR1 LNHNV and CDR2 YYDKDF (reference sequence). The V and J ends lost 0 bases and 4 bases respectively, with 9 bases between them. The CDR3 is CATSRDRETYGYTF. CDR3 sequence (DNA): TGTGCCACCAGCAGAGATCGGGAGACCTATGGCTACACCTTC.

V usage is TRBV29-1 and J usage is TRBJ2-2, with unresolved D. V gave up 3 bases and J gave up 1 base, with 6 bases separating them. This CDR3 has 13 amino acids. Germline V lookup: CDR1 SQVTM, CDR2 ANQGSEA. In DNA, the CDR3 is TGCAGCGTTGAGGGCAGGAACACCGGGGAGCTGTTTTTT. This gives the protein CSVEGRNTGELFF.

The rearrangement joins TRBV29-1 to TRBJ1-2; D is perhaps TRBD1 (5 bases). V lost 4 bases to trimming and J lost 8 bases, with 23 bases between them. There are 15 residues in the CDR3. Germline V gene sequence: CDR1 SQVTM, CDR2 ANQGSEA. CDR3 sequence: CSVGSGDPLGGGYTF. The CDR3 DNA follows: TGCAGCGTTGGATCGGGGGACCCCCTGGGAGGAGGCTACACCTTC.

This chain links TRBV30 with TRBJ2-5, with 10 bases identical to TRBD1. Germline CDR1 and CDR2: GTSNPN and SVGIG (reference sequence). The CDR3 loop spans 14 amino acids. V trimming: 3 bases; J trimming: 5 bases; junction bases outside the gene matches: 6. The CDR3, as DNA: TGTGCCTGGAGCTTGACAGGGGGCGAGGAGACCCAGTACTTC. Encoded protein: CAWSLTGGEETQYF.

The chain carries TRBV6-1 and TRBJ2-6, with D unclear. The germline V and J ends were trimmed by 3 bases and 0 bases, with 9 bases remaining between them. The CDR3 contains 16 residues. CDR1 MNHNS and CDR2 SASEGT come from the germline V gene. Written as DNA, the CDR3 is TGTGCCAGCAGTGACAGTCCGTTCTCTGGGGCCAACGTCCTGACTTTC. Protein sequence: CASSDSPFSGANVLTF.

This rearrangement joins TRBV6-1 to TRBJ2-2, with TRBD2 identical over 13 bases. Trimming removed 4 bases from V and 4 bases from J; junction bases left unmatched: 3. The CDR3 extends over 16 amino acids. Germline V gene sequence: CDR1 MNHNS, CDR2 SASEGT. DNA for the CDR3: TGTGCCAGCAGTGTGACTAGCGGGGGGTCCACCGGGGAGCTGTTTTTT. This gives the protein CASSVTSGGSTGELFF.

This chain links TRBV4-1 with TRBJ1-1; maybe TRBD1 (5 bases). V lost 1 base and J lost 4, with 10 bases in between. The CDR3 loop spans 14 amino acids. In germline, CDR1 is MGHRA, CDR2 YSYEKL. As DNA, the CDR3 is TGCGCCAGCAGCCAAGTAGGGACGGTCACTGAAGCTTTCTTT. This gives the protein CASSQVGTVTEAFF.

The chain uses TRBV15 and TRBJ2-5, with D possibly called TRBD1 or TRBD2 (5 bases each). V lost 5 bases and J lost 4, with 14 bases in between. The length of the CDR3 is 14 residues. Germline V gene lookup returns CDR1 LNHNV and CDR2 YYDKDF (reference sequence). The CDR3 region is CATSPGGLVETQYF. In DNA, the CDR3 is TGTGCCACCAGCCCTGGGGGTTTAGTAGAGACCCAGTACTTC.

The chain uses TRBV7-9 and TRBJ2-7; D gene uncertain. The CDR3 extends over 12 amino acids. V lost 0 bases to trimming and J lost 2 bases, with 2 bases between them. Germline-derived CDR1 and CDR2 are SEHNR and FQNEAQ (reference sequence). This chain's CDR3 is CASSLATYEQYF. CDR3 DNA sequence: TGTGCCAGCAGCTTAGCAACCTACGAGCAGTACTTC.

The chain joins TRBV29-1 to TRBJ1-2; 10 bases align to TRBD1. With 5 bases clipped from V and 2 bases from J, the junction kept 2 bases outside the gene matches. Germline V lookup: CDR1 SQVTM, CDR2 ANQGSEA. The CDR3 contains 13 residues. The CDR3 region is CSVQGQGNYGYTF. CDR3 coding DNA: TGCAGCGTTCAGGGACAGGGGAACTATGGCTACACCTTC.

The rearrangement links TRBV29-1 to TRBJ2-7; the match to TRBD1 covers 9 bases. The junction had 7 bases not matched to a gene; V was cut back by 7 bases and J by 6 bases. The CDR3 contains 12 residues. The germline gives CDR1 SQVTM, CDR2 ANQGSEA. The CDR3 DNA reads TGCAGCGGGGGACAGGGACCCCGCGAGCAGTACTTC. Translation: CSGGQGPREQYF.

The V gene is TRBV29-1, the J gene TRBJ2-1; D unclear. The CDR3 loop spans 13 amino acids. The V end lost 1 base, the J end lost 7 bases, and 11 bases lay between the germline ends. Germline CDR1 is SQVTM and CDR2 is ANQGSEA. The CDR3 sequence is CSVEGRQGNEQFF. Here the CDR3 DNA reads TGCAGCGTTGAAGGTAGGCAAGGGAATGAGCAGTTCTTC.

The V call is TRBV29-1, the J call TRBJ2-3, with D tentatively TRBD1 or TRBD2 (6 bases each). Germline V gene sequence: CDR1 SQVTM, CDR2 ANQGSEA. The CDR3 length is 14 residues. V dropped 2 bases and J dropped 3 bases, with 12 bases sitting between them. The CDR3 sequence is CSVESQGRTDTQYF. The CDR3 DNA sequence: TGCAGCGTTGAAAGTCAGGGGAGGACAGATACGCAGTATTTT.

V and J are TRBV7-9 and TRBJ2-3; the D gene is possibly TRBD2 (6 bases). Germline-derived CDR1 and CDR2 are SEHNR and FQNEAQ (reference sequence). Trimming pared 1 base from V and 2 bases from J, leaving 10 bases between. CDR3 length: 15 residues. CDR3 in DNA: TGTGCCAGCAGCTTAGGGCGGGATTCCACAGATACGCAGTATTTT. Its protein product is CASSLGRDSTDTQYF. Combining the CDR3 with reference TRBV7-9 and TRBJ2-3 gives the whole variable domain DTGVSQNPRHKITKRGQNVTFRCDPISEHNRLYWYRQTLGQGPEFLTYFQNEAQLEKSRLLSDRFSAERPKGSFSTLEIQRTEQGDSAMYLCASSLGRDSTDTQYFGPGTRLTVL.

This clone was seen a handful of times. This sequence joins TRBV7-2 and TRBJ2-7; D is unclear. The germline V gene has CDR1 SGHTA and CDR2 FQGNSA. CDR3 size: 15 residues. V was clipped by 3 bases and J by 0 bases, with 12 bases between them. CDR3 sequence: CASSFPQVTSYEQYF. In DNA form, the CDR3 reads TGTGCCAGCAGCTTCCCCCAGGTAACCTCCTACGAGCAGTACTTC.

This chain connects TRBV30 to TRBJ2-1; D is undetermined. This CDR3 spans 11 amino acids. Trimming pared 0 bases from V and 5 bases from J, leaving 2 bases between. From germline, CDR1 is GTSNPN and CDR2 SVGIG (reference sequence). As DNA, the CDR3 is TGTGCCTGGAGTGTAAACAATGAGCAGTTCTTC. It specifies CAWSVNNEQFF.